A selection of T cell receptor beta chains follows, all from one sample in a study of blood T cells in healthy people across ages. TCRdb ran MiXCR on the 5' RACE reads and lists one entry per CDR3 protein. Here the sample spans under 1,100,000 distinct CDR3 sequences, 20% to 25% being singletons. This sample also appeared in a second study, on T cells of mothers and their children.

The sample taken for sequencing was blood. The source is a girl aged 2 to 10 in good health. Each CDR3 is given with its conserved first and last residue. D genes are given only for firm matches. Rows give clone size only sometimes, using once, few, many, or a class for an expanded clone.

TRBV4-1	-	-	TRBJ1-5	CASSPLGPGSSNQPQHF	TGCGCCAGCTCCCCTCTAGGCCCCGGGAGTAGCAATCAGCCCCAGCATTTT
TRBV14	-	-	TRBJ2-1	CASSQDPRPESDGTYNEQFF	TGTGCCAGCAGCCAAGATCCACGGCCGGAGAGTGACGGGACCTACAATGAGCAGTTCTTC
TRBV7-8	TRBD1	few	TRBJ1-1	CASSLHTGDAEAFF	TGTGCCAGCAGCCTCCACACAGGGGATGCCGAAGCTTTCTTT
TRBV12-3/TRBV12-4	-	-	TRBJ1-4	CASSLGGMQLFF	TGTGCCAGCAGTTTGGGGGGTATGCAACTGTTTTTT
TRBV7-9	-	few	TRBJ2-7	CASRSRMGYEQYF	TGTGCCAGCAGAAGTAGAATGGGCTACGAGCAGTACTTC
TRBV6-2/TRBV6-3	-	few	TRBJ2-1	CASRNGQARNEQFF	TGTGCCAGCAGGAACGGCCAGGCTCGCAATGAGCAGTTCTTC
TRBV4-2	-	many	TRBJ2-5	CASSQEGREETQYF	TGTGCCAGCAGCCAAGAGGGAAGGGAGGAGACCCAGTACTTC
TRBV19	TRBD2	few	TRBJ2-7	CASSIREDRAYEQYF	TGTGCCAGTAGTATACGGGAGGATCGGGCGTACGAGCAGTACTTC
TRBV15	-	-	TRBJ2-5	CATSRQHDRYETQYF	TGTGCCACCAGCAGACAACATGACAGATACGAGACCCAGTACTTC
TRBV7-7	TRBD2	few	TRBJ2-1	CASSPGLAGGLNEQFF	TGTGCTAGCAGCCCGGGACTAGCGGGGGGGTTGAATGAGCAGTTCTTC
TRBV7-8	-	few	TRBJ2-1	CASSSSRASSYNEQFF	TGTGCCAGCAGCTCCTCCAGGGCCAGCTCCTACAATGAGCAGTTCTTC
TRBV20-1	TRBD1	once	TRBJ2-5	CSASTGGIETQYF	TGCAGTGCTAGTACAGGGGGAATAGAGACCCAGTACTTC
TRBV18	-	few	TRBJ1-2	CASSPPGRNFYGYTF	TGTGCCAGCTCACCACCGGGGCGTAATTTCTATGGCTACACCTTC
TRBV27	-	-	TRBJ2-7	CASSFGLMNEQYF	TGTGCCAGCAGTTTCGGACTTATGAACGAGCAGTACTTC
TRBV6-2/TRBV6-3	TRBD2	-	TRBJ2-1	CASSSARLAYYNEQFF	TGTGCCAGCAGTTCGGCAAGACTAGCGTATTACAATGAGCAGTTCTTC
TRBV14	-	-	TRBJ2-7	CASSSSARTYEQYF	TGTGCCAGCAGCTCATCAGCCCGGACCTACGAGCAGTACTTC
TRBV7-9	-	-	TRBJ1-3	CASSSLHVASGNTIYF	TGTGCCAGCAGCTCTCTCCATGTCGCCTCTGGAAACACCATATATTTT
TRBV2	-	few	TRBJ2-7	CASSEGSGISYEQYF	TGTGCCAGCAGTGAGGGGTCCGGAATCTCCTACGAGCAGTACTTC
TRBV12-3/TRBV12-4	TRBD1	few	TRBJ2-4	CASSLGTGGDIQYF	TGTGCCAGCAGTTTAGGGACAGGGGGAGACATTCAGTACTTC
TRBV9	-	-	TRBJ1-1	CASSVGDPRNTEAFF	TGTGCCAGCAGCGTAGGGGACCCAAGGAACACTGAAGCTTTCTTT
TRBV6-5	-	-	TRBJ2-2	CTSSRSGEAGELFF	TGTACCAGCAGCCGTAGTGGGGAAGCCGGGGAGCTGTTTTTT
TRBV9	-	few	TRBJ2-3	CASSRRTEIADTQYF	TGTGCCAGCAGCCGCAGAACTGAGATCGCAGATACGCAGTATTTT
TRBV25-1	-	-	TRBJ2-1	CASHSGNEQFF	TGTGCCAGCCATAGCGGCAATGAGCAGTTCTTC
TRBV7-9	-	-	TRBJ2-3	CASSSDRDRYTDTQYF	TGTGCCAGCAGCTCCGACCGGGACCGATACACAGATACGCAGTATTTT
TRBV5-5	-	-	TRBJ2-5	CASSSLRSLGLGRETQYF	TGTGCCAGCAGCTCACTCCGCAGCTTGGGACTGGGCAGGGAGACCCAGTACTTC
TRBV28	-	-	TRBJ2-4	CASSPHLAKNIQYF	TGTGCCAGCAGTCCTCATTTAGCCAAAAACATTCAGTACTTC
TRBV5-1	TRBD2	few	TRBJ2-5	CASSWLLAETQETQYF	TGCGCCAGCAGCTGGTTACTAGCGGAGACTCAAGAGACCCAGTACTTC
TRBV28	-	-	TRBJ2-7	CASSLDASCEQYF	TGTGCCAGCAGCCTTGACGCGTCCTGCGAGCAGTACTTC
TRBV6-5	-	few	TRBJ1-6	CASRPPGLINSPLHF	TGTGCCAGCAGACCTCCGGGACTGATAAATTCACCCCTCCACTTT
TRBV5-1	TRBD1	-	TRBJ1-6	CASSGGQGALNSPLHF	TGCGCCAGCAGCGGGGGACAGGGGGCGCTTAATTCACCCCTCCACTTT
TRBV29-1	TRBD2	-	TRBJ2-1	CSVDTSGIYNEQFF	TGCAGCGTGGATACTAGCGGGATCTACAATGAGCAGTTCTTC
TRBV15	-	-	TRBJ1-1	CATSREKVTGAVFFF	TGTGCCACCAGCAGAGAGAAGGTGACCGGGGCGGTTTTTTTCTTT
TRBV11-2	-	many	TRBJ2-5	CASSLDLGGETQYF	TGTGCCAGCAGCTTAGATCTAGGGGGAGAGACCCAGTACTTC
TRBV10-3	TRBD1	-	TRBJ1-2	CAIRDQGAHGYTF	TGTGCCATCAGAGACCAGGGGGCTCATGGCTACACCTTC
TRBV4-3	-	few	TRBJ1-5	CASSQDRGEQPQHF	TGCGCCAGCAGCCAAGATCGAGGGGAACAGCCCCAGCATTTT
TRBV12-3/TRBV12-4	TRBD2	few	TRBJ2-1	CASILSGYNEQFF	TGTGCCAGCATCCTTAGCGGGTACAATGAGCAGTTCTTC
TRBV7-8	-	-	TRBJ1-3	CASSSSDSIGNTIYF	TGTGCCAGCAGCTCCTCCGACAGTATTGGAAACACCATATATTTT
TRBV28	-	-	TRBJ1-4	CASGAGATNEKLFF	TGTGCCAGCGGTGCGGGGGCAACTAATGAAAAACTGTTTTTT
TRBV3-1	-	few	TRBJ2-5	CASSQGHGETQYF	TGTGCCAGCAGCCAAGGACACGGGGAGACCCAGTACTTC
TRBV25-1	-	-	TRBJ2-7	CASSEGTNSYEQYF	TGTGCCAGCAGTGAAGGGACCAACTCCTACGAGCAGTACTTC
TRBV20-1	-	-	TRBJ2-3	CSAREGLPDTQYF	TGCAGTGCTAGAGAGGGACTCCCAGATACGCAGTATTTT
TRBV7-2	-	-	TRBJ1-5	CASSPLGQAYVSYQPQHF	TGTGCCAGCAGCCCCTTGGGGCAGGCTTACGTCTCGTATCAGCCCCAGCATTTT
TRBV7-9	-	-	TRBJ2-1	CASSLQQEFLGEQFF	TGTGCCAGCAGTCTACAGCAGGAGTTCCTAGGCGAGCAGTTCTTC
TRBV7-2	-	few	TRBJ1-6	CASSLVSDPNNSPLHF	TGTGCCAGCAGCTTAGTCTCGGATCCCAATAATTCACCCCTCCACTTT
TRBV29-1	-	few	TRBJ2-1	CSVASGTNEQFF	TGCAGCGTTGCTTCCGGGACAAATGAGCAGTTCTTC
TRBV7-2	-	few	TRBJ2-7	CASSSEGAGYYEQYF	TGTGCCAGCAGCTCCGAAGGGGCCGGCTACTACGAGCAGTACTTC
TRBV5-1	TRBD1	-	TRBJ2-5	CASSRTRQGARETQYF	TGCGCCAGCAGCCGAACACGACAGGGGGCTCGGGAGACCCAGTACTTC
TRBV7-9	-	few	TRBJ1-1	CASSLRLVIEAFF	TGTGCCAGCAGCTTGAGATTGGTAATTGAAGCTTTCTTT
TRBV6-5	-	-	TRBJ2-7	CASRFLQGYEQYF	TGTGCCAGCAGATTTCTACAGGGCTACGAGCAGTACTTC
TRBV4-1	-	few	TRBJ2-2	CASSHEENTGELFF	TGCGCCAGCAGCCATGAGGAGAACACCGGGGAGCTGTTTTTT
TRBV12-3/TRBV12-4	TRBD1	few	TRBJ2-4	CASSLTGGDVIQYF	TGTGCCAGCAGTCTCACAGGGGGCGATGTCATTCAGTACTTC